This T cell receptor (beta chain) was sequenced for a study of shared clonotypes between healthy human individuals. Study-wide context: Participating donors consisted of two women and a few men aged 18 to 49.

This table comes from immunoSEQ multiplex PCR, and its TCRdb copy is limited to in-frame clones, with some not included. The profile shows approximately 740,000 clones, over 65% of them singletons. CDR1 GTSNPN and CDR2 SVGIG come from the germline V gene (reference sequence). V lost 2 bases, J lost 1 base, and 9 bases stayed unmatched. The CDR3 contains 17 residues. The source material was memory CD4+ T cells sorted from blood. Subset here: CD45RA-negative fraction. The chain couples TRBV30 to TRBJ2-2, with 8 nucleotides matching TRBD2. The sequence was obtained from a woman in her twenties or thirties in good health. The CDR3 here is CAWSIGLAGLNTGELFF. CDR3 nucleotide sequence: TGTGCCTGGAGTATAGGGCTAGCGGGTTTGAACACCGGGGAGCTGTTTTTT.